The 22 T cell receptor beta chains reported below all come from one sample, sequenced in a study of T cell repertoires in cytomegalovirus infection. TCRdb recomputed calls from the reads with MiXCR, one row per CDR3 protein. The sample lists roughly 640,000 distinct CDR3 sequences; 24% were seen once. Sequences were obtained from CD8+ T cells from PBMCs. Source of these receptors: a human donor in good health (CMV status not recorded). Some clones in this sample may be carry-over from other donors' samples.

This clonotype was detected only a few times. The rearrangement uses TRBV4-3 and TRBJ2-3; 10 bases are shared with TRBD2. The V gene end was trimmed by 0 bases and the J gene end by 2 bases; junction bases not matched to a gene: 8. Germline V CDR1 and CDR2: LGHNA, YSLEER. This CDR3 comprises 18 residues. The CDR3 here is CASSQDPLAGAFTDTQYF. CDR3 DNA sequence: TGCGCCAGCAGCCAAGATCCGCTAGCGGGGGCCTTCACAGATACGCAGTATTTT.

This chain joins TRBV5-1 and TRBJ1-5, with a tentative D call TRBD1 (6 bases). The germline V gene encodes CDR1 SGHRS and CDR2 YFSETQ. The CDR3 length is 15 residues. Trimming took 1 base from V and 7 from J, leaving 15 bases between them. The CDR3 nucleotides read TGCGCCAGCAGCTTGAATTCAGGGGTGGGACAGCCCCAGCATTTT. Its translation: CASSLNSGVGQPQHF.

Of note for this clonotype: Given a much more abundant clone one base away, this may be a read error. J is TRBJ1-5 and V is TRBV7-8, with 7 positions matching TRBD1. V gave up 5 bases and J gave up 3 bases; unmatched junction bases: 4. The CDR3 runs 14 residues. The germline V gene encodes CDR1 SGHVS and CDR2 FQNEAQ. CDR3 bases: TGTGCCAGCAGCACGGGACAGAACAATCAGCCCCAGCATTTT. Encoded protein: CASSTGQNNQPQHF.

In its sample, this clonotype was seen once. This sequence joins TRBV7-2 and TRBJ2-7, with 9 positions matching TRBD1. Germline trimming cut 5 bases from V and 5 bases from J; bases unmatched to any gene: 10. The CDR3 is made up of 15 amino acids. Germline-derived CDR1 and CDR2 are SGHTA and FQGNSA. The CDR3 nucleotides read TGTGCCAGCAGCACACCCGGGACAGGGCGAGACGAGCAGTACGTC. It specifies CASSTPGTGRDEQYV.

There are many counts of this clonotype. The chain combines TRBV11-2 with TRBJ2-7; D possibly corresponds to TRBD1 (5 bases). Per germline, CDR1 SGHAT and CDR2 FQNNGV. V lost 3 bases to trimming and J lost 2 bases, with 11 bases between them. This CDR3 has 14 amino acids. The CDR3 region has the DNA TGTGCCAGCAGCTTGGGGCCGGAAACCTACGAGCAGTACTTC. Residues: CASSLGPETYEQYF.

This clonotype was observed many times. The rearrangement joins TRBV6-1 to TRBJ1-1, with D possibly TRBD1 on 5 matching bases. CDR1 is MNHNS, CDR2 SASEGT, per germline. V lost 6 bases and J 6 bases, leaving 17 bases between the germline ends. The CDR3 is 14 residues long. The CDR3 nucleotides read TGTGCCAGCAGCCCTAGTGGGGGGGGAGCTGAAGCTTTCTTT. Protein product: CASSPSGGGAEAFF.

This clonotype has only a few counts. The rearrangement uses TRBV4-1 and TRBJ1-2; the D gene is possibly TRBD1 (5 bases). There are 15 residues in the CDR3. The germline V and J ends were trimmed by 2 bases and 5 bases, with 15 bases remaining between them. CDR1 and CDR2 (germline): MGHRA, YSYEKL. DNA of the CDR3: TGCGCCAGCAGCCAACCCCCCGGGGCAAGGTATGGCTACACCTTC. Encoded protein: CASSQPPGARYGYTF.

This clonotype was found a few times. The V and J genes are TRBV12-3 or TRBV12-4 and TRBJ2-1, with 7 bases that match TRBD2. This CDR3 is 15 amino acids long. V was clipped by 4 bases and J by 1 base; unmatched bases: 4. The CDR3 region is CASSWASGSYNEQFF. In DNA form, the CDR3 reads TGTGCCAGCAGTTGGGCTAGCGGATCCTACAATGAGCAGTTCTTC.

About this clonotype: A clone one base away is much larger, so this may be a read error. The chain couples TRBV7-9 to TRBJ2-3, with a possible D match to TRBD2 (6 bases). Deletions cut 3 bases from V and 5 bases from J, with 15 bases between. The CDR3 sequence is 15 residues long. Germline loops: CDR1 SEHNR, CDR2 FQNEAQ (reference sequence). The DNA of the CDR3 is TGTGCCAGCAGCTTTCGGGACTGGGCTGGAGATACGCAGTATTTT. Protein product: CASSFRDWAGDTQYF.

This clonotype came up many times. The chain has TRBV12-3 or TRBV12-4 and TRBJ2-1, with D perhaps matching TRBD2 (6 bases). Trimming shortened V by 1 base and J by 8 bases, and 12 bases separated the two germline ends. The CDR3 runs 14 residues. As DNA, the CDR3 is TGTGCCAGCAGTTTAGGCGGGACCTATGATGAGCAGTTCTTC. Amino acid sequence: CASSLGGTYDEQFF.

V usage is TRBV28 and J usage is TRBJ1-5, with 7 nucleotides matching TRBD1. The CDR3 totals 14 residues. J was trimmed by 6 bases and V by 10 bases; bases with no gene match: 12. The V gene's germline CDR1 is MDHEN and CDR2 SYDVKM. Here the CDR3 DNA reads TGTGCCACTCTCGACAGGGTGGTCGGTCAGCCCCAGCATTTT. Amino acids: CATLDRVVGQPQHF.

The chain joins TRBV7-9 to TRBJ2-2; tentatively, D is TRBD1 (6 bases). The V gene lost 3 bases and the J gene lost 3 bases, with 14 bases spanning the gap. The CDR3 runs to 16 residues. Germline values: CDR1 SEHNR, CDR2 FQNEAQ (reference sequence). The CDR3 bases are TGTGCCAGCAGCTTGGAGCCGGACAGATACACCGGGGAGCTGTTTTTT. It yields the protein CASSLEPDRYTGELFF. The whole variable domain, remainder taken from reference TRBV7-9 and TRBJ2-2, is DTGVSQNPRHKITKRGQNVTFRCDPISEHNRLYWYRQTLGQGPEFLTYFQNEAQLEKSRLLSDRFSAERPKGSFSTLEIQRTEQGDSAMYLCASSLEPDRYTGELFFGEGSRLTVL.

The table lists this clonotype with a few counts. This chain joins TRBV6-6 and TRBJ2-1, with 7 bases aligning to TRBD1. From germline, CDR1 is MNHNY and CDR2 SVGAGI (reference sequence). V lost 4 bases, J lost 4 bases, and 7 bases stayed unmatched. The CDR3 loop spans 15 amino acids. CDR3 loop: CASSFTTGSYNEQFF. In DNA form, the CDR3 reads TGTGCCAGCAGTTTCACGACAGGGTCTTACAATGAGCAGTTCTTC.

This clonotype was recorded a few times. This sequence joins TRBV6-5 and TRBJ2-5; TRBD2 matches at 8 bases. The CDR3 covers 17 residues. CDR1 MNHEY and CDR2 SVGAGI come from the germline V gene. The V and J ends lost 6 bases and 5 bases, in that order; junction bases with no gene match: 17. CDR3 coding DNA: TGTGCCAGCAGCCCCTCCCATCCCCCGGGGGGGCGGGAGACCCAGTACTTC. Its protein product is CASSPSHPPGGRETQYF.

V is TRBV5-4 and J is TRBJ2-1; TRBD2 matches at 7 bases. The CDR3 sequence is 14 residues long. Germline V gives CDR1 SGHNT, CDR2 YYREEE (reference sequence). After removal of 4 bases from V and 3 bases from J, the junction contained 4 bases not matched to a gene. The DNA for the CDR3 is TGTGCCAGCAGCGACGGACTAGGCTACAATGAGCAGTTCTTC. Amino acid sequence: CASSDGLGYNEQFF.

This clonotype has a count of ten or more. J is TRBJ2-1 and V is TRBV5-6; 8 bases align to TRBD2. Losses at the gene ends were 0 bases for V and 4 bases for J; bases not matched to a gene: 6. The germline V gene encodes CDR1 SGHDT and CDR2 YYEEEE. This CDR3 has 16 residues. The CDR3 loop is CASSLDGGGTYNEQFF. The DNA of the CDR3 is TGTGCCAGCAGCTTGGATGGCGGGGGGACGTACAATGAGCAGTTCTTC. Together with reference TRBV5-6 and TRBJ2-1, the CDR3 gives the full variable domain: DAGVTQSPTHLIKTRGQQVTLRCSPKSGHDTVSWYQQALGQGPQFIFQYYEEEERQRGNFPDRFSGHQFPNYSSELNVNALLLGDSALYLCASSLDGGGTYNEQFFGPGTRLTVL.

This clonotype was counted ten times or more. The V and J genes are TRBV7-8 and TRBJ1-2, with 7 nucleotides matching TRBD1. Trimming removed 0 bases from V and 8 bases from J; junction bases left unmatched: 6. The CDR3 has 14 residues. Germline lookup yields CDR1 SGHVS and CDR2 FQNEAQ. The CDR3 is CASSLASTGSGYTF. CDR3 in DNA: TGTGCCAGCAGCTTAGCCTCGACAGGGTCAGGCTACACCTTC.

This clonotype was observed once. Germline is not matched at one junction end, which may reflect a read error. The rearrangement uses TRBV5-4 and TRBJ2-3, with TRBD1 matching over 8 bases. CDR3 length equals 16 residues. Germline lookup yields CDR1 SGHNT and CDR2 YYREEE (reference sequence). This chain's CDR3 is CASSLRPGQVPPSRDF. CDR3 nucleotide sequence: TGTGCCAGCAGCTTGAGACCGGGACAGGTTCCCCCTAGCCGGGATTTT.

This clonotype showed up many times. The chain is built from TRBV7-8 and TRBJ2-2; 11 bases align to TRBD2. Germline lookup yields CDR1 SGHVS and CDR2 FQNEAQ. This CDR3 region has 19 residues. With V trimmed by 4 bases and J by 0 bases, 10 bases remained unmatched. DNA of the CDR3: TGTGCCAGCAGCTGGTCCCCTAGCGGGGGGAACTCGAACACCGGGGAGCTGTTTTTT. Translating it yields CASSWSPSGGNSNTGELFF.

The chain combines TRBV6-2 or TRBV6-3 with TRBJ2-5, with D possibly being TRBD2 (7 bases). The CDR3 loop spans 16 amino acids. Germline CDR1 reads MNHEY; CDR2 reads SVGEGT. Deletions cut 4 bases from V and 6 bases from J, with 21 bases between. For the CDR3, the DNA is TGTGCCAGCAGTTCCCTAGAGGGGGGGGCCACGCAGACCCAGTACTTC. Protein sequence: CASSSLEGGATQTQYF.

The chain couples TRBV20-1 to TRBJ1-1; the D is unclear. CDR1 is DFQATT and CDR2 is SNEGSKA in the germline V gene (reference sequence). The CDR3 has 12 amino acids. Trimming took 3 bases from V and 5 from J, leaving 10 bases between them. DNA of the CDR3: TGCAGTGCTAGCGGTCGAAAAACTGAAGCTTTCTTT. It is translated as CSASGRKTEAFF.

The table lists this clonotype with a few counts. Written as DNA, the CDR3 is TGTGCCAGCAGTTTAACGGCAGGCTCCTACAATGAGCAGTTCTTC. Amino acid sequence: CASSLTAGSYNEQFF. The rearrangement joins TRBV27 to TRBJ2-1; D remains ambiguous. Germline lookup yields CDR1 MNHEY and CDR2 SMNVEV (reference sequence). This CDR3 has 15 residues. Trimming pared 2 bases from V and 0 bases from J, leaving 8 bases between.